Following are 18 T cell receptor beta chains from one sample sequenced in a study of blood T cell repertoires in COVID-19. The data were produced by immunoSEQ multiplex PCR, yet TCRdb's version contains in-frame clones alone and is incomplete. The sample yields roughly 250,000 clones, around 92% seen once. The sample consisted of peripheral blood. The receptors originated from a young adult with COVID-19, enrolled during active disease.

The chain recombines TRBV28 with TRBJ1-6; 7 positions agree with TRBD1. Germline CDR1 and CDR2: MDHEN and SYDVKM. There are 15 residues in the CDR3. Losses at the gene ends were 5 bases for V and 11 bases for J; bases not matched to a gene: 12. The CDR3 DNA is TGTGCCAGCAGTGTACCCGGGACAGTAGACCCACCCCTCCACTTT. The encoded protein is CASSVPGTVDPPLHF.

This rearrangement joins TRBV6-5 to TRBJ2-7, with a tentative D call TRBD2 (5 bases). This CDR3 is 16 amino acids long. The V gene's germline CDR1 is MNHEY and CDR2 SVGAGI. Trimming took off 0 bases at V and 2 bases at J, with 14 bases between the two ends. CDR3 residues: CASSYSTDGIPYEQYF. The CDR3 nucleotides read TGTGCCAGCAGTTACTCGACCGACGGGATCCCCTACGAGCAGTACTTC.

CDR3 amino acids: CASSYDIVTSNQPQHF. CDR3 nucleotide sequence: TGTGCCAGCAGTTACGATATAGTAACTAGCAATCAGCCCCAGCATTTT. The rearrangement links TRBV6-2 or TRBV6-3 to TRBJ1-5; unclear D gene. This CDR3 has 16 amino acids. The V end lost 2 bases, the J end lost 0 bases, and 11 bases lay between the germline ends. From germline, CDR1 is MNHEY and CDR2 SVGEGT.

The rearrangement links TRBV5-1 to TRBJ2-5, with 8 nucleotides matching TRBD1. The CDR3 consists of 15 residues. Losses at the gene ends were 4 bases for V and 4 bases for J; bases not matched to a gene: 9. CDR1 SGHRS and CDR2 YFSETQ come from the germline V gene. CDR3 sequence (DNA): TGCGCCAGCAGCCCAGGTGGACAGGGTGGAGAGACCCAGTACTTC. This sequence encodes CASSPGGQGGETQYF.

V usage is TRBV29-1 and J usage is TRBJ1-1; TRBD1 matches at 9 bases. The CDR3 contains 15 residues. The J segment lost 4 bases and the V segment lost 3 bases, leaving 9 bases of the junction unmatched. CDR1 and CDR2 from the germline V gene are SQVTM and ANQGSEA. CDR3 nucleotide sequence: TGCAGCGTTGACCCGGGACAGGGTAGGGGCACTGAAGCTTTCTTT. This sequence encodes CSVDPGQGRGTEAFF.

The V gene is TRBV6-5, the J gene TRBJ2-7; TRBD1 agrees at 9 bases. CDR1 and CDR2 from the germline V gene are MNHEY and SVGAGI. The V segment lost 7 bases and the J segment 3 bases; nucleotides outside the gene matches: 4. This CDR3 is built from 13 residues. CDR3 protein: CASILTGGYEQYF. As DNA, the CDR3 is TGTGCCAGCATTCTGACAGGGGGCTACGAGCAGTACTTC.

The CDR3, as DNA: TGTGCCAGCAGCTGGGACAGGGGCAATTCACCCCTCCACTTT. This gives the protein CASSWDRGNSPLHF. This chain connects TRBV5-4 to TRBJ1-6; 10 bases fit TRBD1. The ends lost 3 bases at V and 7 bases at J; junction bases unmatched: 1. The CDR3 consists of 14 residues. The germline CDR1 and CDR2 sequences are SGHNT and YYREEE (reference sequence).

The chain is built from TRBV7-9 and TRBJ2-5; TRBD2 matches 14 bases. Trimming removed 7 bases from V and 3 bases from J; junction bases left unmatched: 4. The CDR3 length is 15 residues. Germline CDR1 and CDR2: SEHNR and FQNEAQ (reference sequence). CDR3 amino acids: CASNLGLAGEETQYF. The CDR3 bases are TGTGCCAGCAACTTGGGACTAGCGGGGGAAGAGACCCAGTACTTC.

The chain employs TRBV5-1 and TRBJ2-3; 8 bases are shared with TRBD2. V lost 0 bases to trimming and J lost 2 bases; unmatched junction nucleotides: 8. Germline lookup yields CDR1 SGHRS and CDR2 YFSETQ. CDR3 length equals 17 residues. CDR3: CASSLASGTRTTDTQYF. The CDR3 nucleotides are TGCGCCAGCAGCTTGGCTTCCGGGACTAGGACCACAGATACGCAGTATTTT.

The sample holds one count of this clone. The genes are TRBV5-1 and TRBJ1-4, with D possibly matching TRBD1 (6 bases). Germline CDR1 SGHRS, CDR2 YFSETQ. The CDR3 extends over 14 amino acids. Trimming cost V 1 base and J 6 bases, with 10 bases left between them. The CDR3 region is CASSLQGSYEKLFF. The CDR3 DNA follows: TGCGCCAGCAGCTTGCAGGGGTCCTATGAAAAACTGTTTTTT.

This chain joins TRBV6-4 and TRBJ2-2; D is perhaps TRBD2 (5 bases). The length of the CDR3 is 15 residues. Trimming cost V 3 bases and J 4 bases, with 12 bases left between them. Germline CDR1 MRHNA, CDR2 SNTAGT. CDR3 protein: CASSESLGGTGELFF. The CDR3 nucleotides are TGTGCCAGCAGTGAGAGCCTAGGAGGCACCGGGGAGCTGTTTTTT.

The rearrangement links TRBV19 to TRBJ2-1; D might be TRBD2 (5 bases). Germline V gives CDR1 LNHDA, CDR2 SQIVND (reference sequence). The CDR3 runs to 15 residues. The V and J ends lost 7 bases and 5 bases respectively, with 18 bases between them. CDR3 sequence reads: CASTSDLFRHNEQFF. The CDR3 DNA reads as TGTGCCAGTACCTCGGACTTATTTAGACACAATGAGCAGTTCTTC.

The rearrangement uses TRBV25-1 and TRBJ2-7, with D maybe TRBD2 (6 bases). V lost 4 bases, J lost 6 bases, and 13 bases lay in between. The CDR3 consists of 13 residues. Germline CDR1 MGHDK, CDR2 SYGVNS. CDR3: CASSGGVGGEQYF. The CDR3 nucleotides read TGTGCCAGCAGTGGGGGGGTAGGTGGCGAGCAGTACTTC.

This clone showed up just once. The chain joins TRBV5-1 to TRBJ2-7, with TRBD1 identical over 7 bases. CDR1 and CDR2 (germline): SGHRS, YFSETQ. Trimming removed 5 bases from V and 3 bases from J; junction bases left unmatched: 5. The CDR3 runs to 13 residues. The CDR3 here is CASSGQAIYEQYF. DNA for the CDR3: TGCGCCAGCAGTGGACAGGCGATCTACGAGCAGTACTTC.

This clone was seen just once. The CDR3 DNA sequence: TGTGCCAGCAGTTTATACGGCGGTTCGAACACTGAAGCTTTCTTT. Protein: CASSLYGGSNTEAFF. The genes are TRBV27 and TRBJ1-1; D is unresolved. The germline V and J ends were trimmed by 1 base and 1 base, with 10 bases remaining between them. The CDR3 is 15 amino acids. The germline gives CDR1 MNHEY, CDR2 SMNVEV (reference sequence).

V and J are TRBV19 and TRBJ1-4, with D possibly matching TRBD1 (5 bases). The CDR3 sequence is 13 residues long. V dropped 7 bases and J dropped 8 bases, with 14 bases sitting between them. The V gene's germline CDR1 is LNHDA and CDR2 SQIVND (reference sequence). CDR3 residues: CASTRAGEEKLFF. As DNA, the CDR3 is TGTGCCAGTACCAGGGCGGGGGAAGAAAAACTGTTTTTT.

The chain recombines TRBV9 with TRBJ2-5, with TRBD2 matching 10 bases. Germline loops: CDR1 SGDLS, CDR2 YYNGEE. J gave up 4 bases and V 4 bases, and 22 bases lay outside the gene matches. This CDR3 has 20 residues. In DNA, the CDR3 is TGTGCCAGCAGCATCAGGACTAGCGGAAGGAAGGGGCAGGTCCGAGAGACCCAGTACTTC. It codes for CASSIRTSGRKGQVRETQYF.

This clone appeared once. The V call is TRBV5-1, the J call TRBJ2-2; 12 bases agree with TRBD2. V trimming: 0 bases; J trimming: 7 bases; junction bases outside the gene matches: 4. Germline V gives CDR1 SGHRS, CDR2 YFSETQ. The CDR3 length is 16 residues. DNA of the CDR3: TGCGCCAGCAGCTTGGGACTAGCGGGAGAGGTCGGGGAGCTGTTTTTT. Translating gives CASSLGLAGEVGELFF.